This passage covers 19 T cell receptor beta chains from one sample sequenced in a study of blood T cells in healthy people across ages. The authors ran a second PCR of about 7 to 11 cycles using a sample-barcoded 5' primer and a J-beta primer mix. TCRdb independently ran MiXCR on the 5' RACE reads; one entry per CDR3 protein. The sample yields roughly 1 million distinct CDR3 sequences, approximately 25% seen once. This same sample was also part of a study on T cells of mothers and their children.

Sequenced material: blood. These receptors all stem from a girl between 2 and 10 years old in good health.

In its sample, this clonotype was seen a few times. This chain uses TRBV24-1 with TRBJ2-2; no firm D call. The germline V gene encodes CDR1 KGHDR and CDR2 SFDVKD. Trimming stripped 0 bases from V and 3 bases from J, with 4 bases between. The CDR3 consists of 14 residues. The CDR3 reads CATSDLVYTGELFF. CDR3 nucleotides: TGTGCCACCAGTGATTTGGTATACACCGGGGAGCTGTTTTTT.

The chain combines TRBV5-1 with TRBJ1-2; 7 positions match TRBD1. Germline lookup yields CDR1 SGHRS and CDR2 YFSETQ. CDR3 length equals 16 residues. V was clipped by 1 base and J by 6 bases; unmatched bases: 12. CDR3 DNA sequence: TGCGCCAGCAGCTTGTTCGGGGCAGGGGGAAACGATGGCTACACCTTC. Protein product: CASSLFGAGGNDGYTF.

The rearrangement uses TRBV10-2 and TRBJ2-7; D ambiguous. The CDR3 loop spans 13 amino acids. Germline V gene lookup returns CDR1 WSHSY and CDR2 SAAADI. V was shortened by 4 bases and J by 0 bases, with 7 bases between the two germline ends. As DNA, the CDR3 is TGCGCCAGCAGTGGCAGTGACTCCTACGAGCAGTACTTC. This codes for CASSGSDSYEQYF.

This clonotype has more than one count but fewer than ten. The rearrangement joins TRBV6-5 to TRBJ2-1; D call uncertain. Germline loops: CDR1 MNHEY, CDR2 SVGAGI. The CDR3 is made up of 14 amino acids. Trimming removed 1 base at V and 15 bases at J, with 19 bases between. The CDR3: CASSYYRFVGEVFF. The CDR3 nucleotides read TGTGCCAGCAGTTACTACCGGTTCGTAGGAGAAGTGTTCTTC.

The chain couples TRBV24-1 to TRBJ2-3, with 8 bases matching TRBD1. V shed 2 bases and J 1 base; nucleotides not matched to a gene: 4. CDR3 length: 16 residues. Germline V gives CDR1 KGHDR, CDR2 SFDVKD. The CDR3 sequence: CATSDSGTGGTDTQYF. DNA of the CDR3: TGTGCCACCAGTGATTCCGGGACAGGAGGCACAGATACGCAGTATTTT.

The CDR3 DNA sequence: TGTGCCAGCAGCCGGTCTAGCGGGGATTTCACAGATACGCAGTATTTT. This codes for CASSRSSGDFTDTQYF. The V call is TRBV3-1, the J call TRBJ2-3; 9 bases align to TRBD2. The CDR3 runs to 16 residues. V lost 4 bases and J lost 2; bases outside the gene matches: 7. Germline V CDR1 and CDR2: LGHDT, YNNKEL (reference sequence).

Only a few counts were recorded for this clonotype. The chain combines TRBV27 with TRBJ1-3; D may be TRBD1 (6 bases). The CDR3 is made up of 16 amino acids. Germline V gene sequence: CDR1 MNHEY, CDR2 SMNVEV (reference sequence). The ends were cut back, 5 bases at V and 4 bases at J, with 18 bases in the middle. The CDR3 loop is CASSLGAGHSGNTIYF. CDR3 DNA: TGTGCCAGCAGTCTAGGGGCGGGACACTCGGGAAACACCATATATTTT.

The table lists this clonotype with a few counts. A junction end diverges from the germline sequence, so it may reflect a read error. The chain uses TRBV11-2 and TRBJ2-1; 7 bases map to TRBD2. This CDR3 has 15 residues. Germline V gene lookup returns CDR1 SGHAT and CDR2 FQNNGV. The CDR3 here is CAGSLIRGAYNEQFF. CDR3 nucleotides: TGTGCCGGCAGCTTAATCCGGGGGGCCTACAATGAGCAGTTCTTC.

This chain connects TRBV4-3 to TRBJ2-5; D may be TRBD2 (5 bases). V lost 0 bases and J 4 bases, leaving 9 bases between the germline ends. The CDR3 is 14 amino acids. The germline V gene encodes CDR1 LGHNA and CDR2 YSLEER. CDR3 protein: CASSQDFAGETQYF. The CDR3 bases are TGCGCCAGCAGCCAAGACTTCGCGGGAGAGACCCAGTACTTC.

The table lists this clonotype with many counts. The V call is TRBV20-1, the J call TRBJ2-7; D uncertain. The CDR3 extends over 12 amino acids. Deletions cut 0 bases from V and 3 bases from J, with 6 bases between. CDR1 is DFQATT, CDR2 SNEGSKA, per germline (reference sequence). The CDR3: CSARDSYYEQYF. CDR3 coding DNA: TGCAGTGCTAGAGACTCGTACTACGAGCAGTACTTC.

This clonotype was detected a few times. The chain links TRBV12-3 or TRBV12-4 to TRBJ2-4; D is perhaps TRBD2 (7 bases). The V end lost 5 bases, the J end lost 12 bases, and 20 bases lay between the germline ends. This CDR3 spans 14 amino acids. The CDR3 bases are TGTGCCAGCAGTCTAGGGGGGGCCTTTGGCACTCAGTACTTC. Residues: CASSLGGAFGTQYF.

The CDR3: CASGSGGTTARAQYF. CDR3 nucleotide sequence: TGTGCCAGCGGATCCGGAGGGACAACCGCTAGGGCCCAGTACTTC. The chain carries TRBV28 and TRBJ2-5; D possibly uses TRBD1 or TRBD2 (6 bases each). The CDR3 runs 15 residues. Germline assignment: CDR1 MDHEN and CDR2 SYDVKM. V lost 8 bases, J lost 9 bases, and 25 bases lay in between.

The chain uses TRBV5-1 and TRBJ2-5, with D perhaps matching TRBD1 or TRBD2 (5 bases each). The last part of the DNA fits TRBJ2-7 better; the J call may be wrong. The CDR3 totals 17 residues. Germline V lookup: CDR1 SGHRS, CDR2 YFSETQ. The CDR3 sequence is CASSLRSPRDQSYEQYF. CDR3 coding DNA: TGCGCCAGCAGCTTGAGGTCGCCCAGGGACCAGTCCTACGAGCAGTACTTC.

V usage is TRBV18 and J usage is TRBJ1-6; D unresolved. Germline V gene sequence: CDR1 KGHSH, CDR2 LQKENI. V lost 2 bases to trimming and J lost 0 bases, with 8 bases between them. The CDR3 sequence is 16 residues long. As DNA, the CDR3 is TGTGCCAGCTCACCAACCGCGATCTCCTATAATTCACCCCTCCACTTT. It is translated as CASSPTAISYNSPLHF.

The chain is built from TRBV9 and TRBJ2-3; D uncertain. CDR1 and CDR2 (germline): SGDLS, YYNGEE. The CDR3 is made up of 12 amino acids. V was trimmed by 4 bases and J by 5 bases, leaving 8 bases between them. CDR3 sequence (DNA): TGTGCCAGCAGCTCCCATGGAGATACGCAGTATTTT. Translated, it gives CASSSHGDTQYF.

This sequence joins TRBV2 and TRBJ2-5; perhaps TRBD1 as D (6 bases). Near its end, the DNA agrees better with TRBJ2-7, so the J call may be wrong. The V gene's germline CDR1 is SNHLY and CDR2 FYNNEI. The CDR3 has 13 amino acids. The CDR3 coding sequence is TGTGCCAGCAGACAGGGACCTACCTACGAGCAGTACTTC. It codes for CASRQGPTYEQYF.

This clonotype was detected only a few times. The chain has TRBV15 and TRBJ2-5; D is undetermined. The V end was cut by 0 bases, the J end by 1 base, with 3 bases between. This CDR3 region has 13 residues. CDR1 is LNHNV, CDR2 YYDKDF, per germline (reference sequence). The CDR3 region is CATSREVQETQYF. CDR3 coding DNA: TGTGCCACCAGCAGAGAGGTCCAAGAGACCCAGTACTTC.

The chain has TRBV5-1 and TRBJ2-5, with a possible D match to TRBD2 (6 bases). Gene TRBJ2-7 matches the end of the DNA better, so the J call may be wrong. The V gene's germline CDR1 is SGHRS and CDR2 YFSETQ. This CDR3 is built from 15 residues. The CDR3: CASSLGLGGIDEQYF. CDR3 DNA sequence: TGCGCCAGCAGCTTGGGTTTGGGGGGAATCGACGAGCAGTACTTC.

The chain couples TRBV12-3 or TRBV12-4 to TRBJ2-2, with 9 nucleotides matching TRBD1. Trimming removed 8 bases from V and 2 bases from J; junction bases left unmatched: 3. The CDR3 is 14 amino acids. CDR3 bases: TGTGCCAGCGGGGGACAGGGCAACACCGGGGAGCTGTTTTTT. This gives the protein CASGGQGNTGELFF.